One and the same sample provided the 23 T cell receptor beta chains below, sequenced in a study of blood T cell repertoires in COVID-19. Repertoires were generated with immunoSEQ multiplex PCR, while TCRdb's copy carries only in-frame clones and drops some. The sample lists under 100,000 clones; roughly four fifths were seen once. Source material: peripheral blood. The origin of the receptors is a human donor in a cohort sampled during active COVID-19.

This chain connects TRBV6-2 or TRBV6-3 to TRBJ2-3; 8 positions agree with TRBD1. Losses at the gene ends were 4 bases for V and 0 bases for J; bases not matched to a gene: 3. In germline, CDR1 is MNHEY, CDR2 SVGEGT. This CDR3 is 15 amino acids long. The CDR3 protein is CASSLQGASTDTQYF. The CDR3 bases are TGTGCCAGCAGTTTGCAGGGGGCGAGCACAGATACGCAGTATTTT.

DNA of the CDR3: TGTGCCAGCAGTTTATTGGGACAGGGCGAACAGCCCCAGCATTTT. Translated, it gives CASSLLGQGEQPQHF. The chain links TRBV27 to TRBJ1-5, with 9 bases identical to TRBD1. Germline loops: CDR1 MNHEY, CDR2 SMNVEV (reference sequence). This CDR3 has 15 residues. V was clipped by 1 base and J by 7 bases; unmatched bases: 5.

Concerning this clone itself: Other DNA variants within this sample encode the same CDR3. This sequence joins TRBV5-1 and TRBJ2-3, with D perhaps matching TRBD1 (6 bases). V was pared by 4 bases and J by 1 base, with 7 bases between. The CDR3 extends over 13 amino acids. CDR1 SGHRS and CDR2 YFSETQ come from the germline V gene. The CDR3 DNA reads as TGCGCCAGCAGCCCAGGGGGCACAGATACGCAGTATTTT. It specifies CASSPGGTDTQYF.

This rearrangement joins TRBV6-5 to TRBJ1-6, with 9 positions matching TRBD1. The V gene's germline CDR1 is MNHEY and CDR2 SVGAGI. The CDR3 extends over 15 amino acids. V gave up 8 bases and J gave up 7 bases; unmatched junction bases: 9. CDR3 loop: CASVKRTGDNSPLHF. Written as DNA, the CDR3 is TGTGCCAGCGTAAAAAGGACAGGGGACAATTCACCCCTCCACTTT.

V usage is TRBV2 and J usage is TRBJ1-1; 8 nucleotides line up with TRBD1. The CDR3 extends over 15 amino acids. CDR1 is SNHLY, CDR2 FYNNEI, per germline. V gave up 2 bases and J gave up 3 bases; unmatched junction bases: 5. The CDR3 protein is CASSEQGAHYTEAFF. CDR3 sequence (DNA): TGTGCCAGCAGTGAACAGGGGGCGCATTACACTGAAGCTTTCTTT.

The chain is built from TRBV7-2 and TRBJ2-3; 9 bases match TRBD2. Trimming cost V 3 bases and J 4 bases; bases outside gene matches: 8. This CDR3 is built from 16 residues. Germline lookup yields CDR1 SGHTA and CDR2 FQGNSA. The DNA of the CDR3 is TGTGCCAGCAGCTTCCGCGGGGGGGCCACTTCAGATACGCAGTATTTT. Translated, it gives CASSFRGGATSDTQYF.

The chain is built from TRBV18 and TRBJ2-3; 7 bases are a match to TRBD2. CDR1 is KGHSH and CDR2 is LQKENI in the germline V gene. After removal of 2 bases from V and 0 bases from J, the junction contained 5 bases not matched to a gene. The CDR3 runs to 16 residues. The CDR3 sequence: CASSPRLATSTDTQYF. In DNA form, the CDR3 reads TGTGCCAGCTCACCAAGACTAGCAACTAGCACAGATACGCAGTATTTT.

The chain links TRBV10-3 to TRBJ2-3; D is unresolved. The CDR3 consists of 15 residues. The germline V and J ends were trimmed by 0 bases and 1 base, with 8 bases remaining between them. CDR1 ENHRY and CDR2 SYGVKD come from the germline V gene. CDR3: CAISESPYRTDTQYF. As DNA, the CDR3 is TGTGCCATCAGTGAGTCGCCCTACCGCACAGATACGCAGTATTTT.

The rearrangement joins TRBV4-1 to TRBJ2-2; 12 bases fit TRBD1. V lost 6 bases to trimming and J lost 5 bases; unmatched junction nucleotides: 4. The CDR3 consists of 15 residues. The V gene's germline CDR1 is MGHRA and CDR2 YSYEKL. The CDR3 DNA follows: TGCGCCAGCAGGAGGGGACAGGGGGCGACCGGGGAGCTGTTTTTT. This encodes CASRRGQGATGELFF.

The chain employs TRBV19 and TRBJ2-1; maybe TRBD1 (6 bases). This CDR3 contains 14 residues. The ends were cut back, 6 bases at V and 2 bases at J, with 11 bases in the middle. Germline CDR1 and CDR2: LNHDA and SQIVND (reference sequence). CDR3 DNA sequence: TGTGCCAGTAGCAGGGGTCTTACCTACAATGAGCAGTTCTTC. Translating it yields CASSRGLTYNEQFF.

The J gene is TRBJ1-1, the V gene TRBV7-9; D is ambiguous. The V gene's germline CDR1 is SEHNR and CDR2 FQNEAQ (reference sequence). The CDR3 is 14 amino acids. Trimming took off 3 bases at V and 4 bases at J, with 12 bases between the two ends. CDR3 region: CASSFYGESTEAFF. The CDR3 coding sequence is TGTGCCAGCAGCTTTTACGGTGAAAGCACTGAAGCTTTCTTT.

The V and J genes are TRBV9 and TRBJ2-1; 10 bases agree with TRBD2. CDR3 length equals 16 residues. Trimming took 0 bases from V and 1 from J; bases not matched to a gene: 1. Germline values: CDR1 SGDLS, CDR2 YYNGEE. The CDR3 DNA reads TGTGCCAGCAGCGTAGAAGCGGGGGGGTCCTACAATGAGCAGTTCTTC. Its translation is CASSVEAGGSYNEQFF.

Details on this clone: The junction shows a germline mismatch at one end, possibly a read error. The chain recombines TRBV19 with TRBJ1-2; a possible D gene is TRBD1 (5 bases). The CDR3 spans 16 residues. Germline values: CDR1 LNHDA, CDR2 SQIVND (reference sequence). CDR3: CTSSTRSSGGPRSYTF. CDR3 nucleotide sequence: TGTACCAGTAGTACCCGTTCTTCCGGGGGACCACGGAGCTACACCTTC.

This chain uses TRBV14 with TRBJ1-6; 8 bases fit TRBD1. The CDR3 is 16 amino acids. Germline CDR1 is SGHDN and CDR2 is FVKESK. J was trimmed by 4 bases and V by 3 bases; bases with no gene match: 5. The DNA of the CDR3 is TGTGCCAGCAGCCACCCGGACAGGGAGTATAATTCACCCCTCCACTTT. This translates into CASSHPDREYNSPLHF.

V is TRBV4-1 and J is TRBJ1-2, with D uncertain. V was clipped by 4 bases and J by 7 bases, with 10 bases between them. The CDR3 runs to 12 residues. CDR1 is MGHRA, CDR2 YSYEKL, per germline. This chain's CDR3 is CASSRVGSGYTF. The DNA of the CDR3 is TGCGCCAGCAGCCGCGTGGGGAGTGGCTACACCTTC.

CDR3 nucleotides: TGTGCCAGCAGCTTCGCCGGGTCGACCTCTGGGGCCAACGTCCTGACTTTC. Encoded protein: CASSFAGSTSGANVLTF. V gene TRBV7-9 combines with J gene TRBJ2-6, with D hard to call. CDR1 is SEHNR, CDR2 FQNEAQ, per germline (reference sequence). The CDR3 loop spans 17 amino acids. V was pared by 3 bases and J by 0 bases, with 12 bases between.

The chain carries TRBV2 and TRBJ1-4, with a possible D match to TRBD1 (5 bases). This CDR3 is 15 amino acids long. Per germline, CDR1 SNHLY and CDR2 FYNNEI. V lost 1 base and J 4 bases, leaving 10 bases between the germline ends. CDR3 DNA: TGTGCCAGCAGTGAAGTGAGACAGTTTAATGAAAAACTGTTTTTT. Its translation is CASSEVRQFNEKLFF. The full variable domain, completed using reference TRBV2 and TRBJ1-4, is EPEVTQTPSHQVTQMGQEVILRCVPISNHLYFYWYRQILGQKVEFLVSFYNNEISEKSEIFDDQFSVERPDGSNFTLKIRSTKLEDSAMYFCASSEVRQFNEKLFFGSGTQLSVL.

The CDR3 is CASSTGTVGWDEQFF. The CDR3 bases are TGTGCCAGCAGTACAGGGACCGTGGGCTGGGATGAGCAGTTCTTC. The rearrangement joins TRBV14 to TRBJ2-1, with D perhaps matching TRBD1 (6 bases). The germline V gene encodes CDR1 SGHDN and CDR2 FVKESK. V was pared by 6 bases and J by 8 bases, with 20 bases between. The CDR3 is made up of 15 amino acids. Drawing the rest from reference TRBV14 and TRBJ2-1, the complete variable domain is EAGVTQFPSHSVIEKGQTVTLRCDPISGHDNLYWYRRVMGKEIKFLLHFVKESKQDESGMPNNRFLAERTGGTYSTLKVQPAELEDSGVYFCASSTGTVGWDEQFFGPGTRLTVL.

This clone was seen a single time. The CDR3 is CASSRPFRRGETQYF. The CDR3 coding sequence is TGTGCCAGCAGCCGCCCTTTTAGGCGAGGGGAGACCCAGTACTTC. V and J are TRBV13 and TRBJ2-5, with D possibly being TRBD2 (5 bases). The V end was cut by 5 bases, the J end by 5 bases, with 18 bases between. CDR3 length: 15 amino acids. Germline-derived CDR1 and CDR2 are PRHDT and FYEKMQ (reference sequence).

The CDR3 nucleotides are TGTGCCAGCAGTGAATTTCTAGCGGGGGGAGGGAATGAGCAGTTCTTC. Translation: CASSEFLAGGGNEQFF. The chain joins TRBV25-1 to TRBJ2-1, with TRBD2 identical over 11 bases. The length of the CDR3 is 16 residues. J lost 7 bases, V lost 1 base, and 6 bases had no gene match. CDR1 and CDR2 from the germline V gene are MGHDK and SYGVNS.

The gene calls are TRBV2 and TRBJ2-5; D gene uncertain. The CDR3 runs 10 residues. From germline, CDR1 is SNHLY and CDR2 FYNNEI. Trimming left V 8 bases short and J 6 bases short, with 7 bases between. The CDR3 nucleotides are TGTGCCAGCCGGGTTAAGACCCAGTACTTC. Residues: CASRVKTQYF.

The V call is TRBV7-9, the J call TRBJ2-3; the D is unclear. This CDR3 is built from 15 residues. V shed 6 bases and J shed 3 bases, with 16 bases lying between them. The V gene's germline CDR1 is SEHNR and CDR2 FQNEAQ (reference sequence). The CDR3 is CASSPGPGRTDTQYF. CDR3 in DNA: TGTGCCAGCAGTCCCGGCCCAGGCAGGACAGATACGCAGTATTTT.

This clone was counted only a few times. V gene TRBV7-2 combines with J gene TRBJ2-1, with 9 bases matching TRBD2. Per germline, CDR1 SGHTA and CDR2 FQGNSA. The V segment lost 5 bases and the J segment 4 bases; nucleotides outside the gene matches: 9. The CDR3 has 16 residues. CDR3 in DNA: TGTGCCAGCAGCCCCCCAGCGGGGGGTCGATACAATGAGCAGTTCTTC. This sequence encodes CASSPPAGGRYNEQFF.